This TCR beta chain was found in a study of control samples from healthy donors and cancer patients. Assay: immunoSEQ multiplex PCR; the TCRdb copy retains only in-frame clones and omits some. The repertoire holds hundreds of thousands of clones, 80% to 95% seen once, with about 6.3% in the top ten. The trim removed 5 bases at V and 13 bases at J, leaving 15 bases unmatched. This CDR3 region has 15 residues. In germline, CDR1 is PRHDT, CDR2 FYEKMQ (reference sequence). The TCR originated in a middle-aged man with head and neck cancer. V and J are TRBV13 and TRBJ2-5; TRBD2 matches 11 bases. Material for sequencing was PBMCs. The CDR3 is CASSVLGTSGGSVYF. CDR3 nucleotide sequence: TGTGCCAGCAGCGTGTTAGGGACTAGCGGCGGCTCGGTGTACTTC.